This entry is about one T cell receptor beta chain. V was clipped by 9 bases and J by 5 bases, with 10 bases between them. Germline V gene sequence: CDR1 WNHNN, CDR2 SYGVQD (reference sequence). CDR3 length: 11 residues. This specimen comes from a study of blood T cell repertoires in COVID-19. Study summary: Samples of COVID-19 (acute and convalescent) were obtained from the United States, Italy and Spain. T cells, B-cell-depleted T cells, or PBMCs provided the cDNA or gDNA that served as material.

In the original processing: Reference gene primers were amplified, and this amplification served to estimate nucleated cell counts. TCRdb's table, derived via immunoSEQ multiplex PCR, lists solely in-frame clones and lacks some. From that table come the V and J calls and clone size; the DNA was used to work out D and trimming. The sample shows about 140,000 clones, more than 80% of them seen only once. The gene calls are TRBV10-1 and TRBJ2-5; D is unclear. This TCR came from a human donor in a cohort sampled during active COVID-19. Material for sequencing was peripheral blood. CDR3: CASRVVETQYF. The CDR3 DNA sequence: TGCGCCAGTCGGGTCGTGGAGACCCAGTACTTC.